What follows is one T cell receptor beta chain and its context. What it binds is not known. The protocol was immunoSEQ multiplex PCR, while the TCRdb copy is restricted to in-frame clones and leaves out a portion. The sample has over 150,000 clones, over 75% seen once; the top ten hold about 4.5%. This sample stems from a study of T cell responses to AZD1222 COVID-19 vaccine. Study-wide findings and caveats: Just a handful of AZD1222 recipients tested seropositive at baseline. Possibly, clonal diversity was underestimated; donors were largely white British and included more females.

The germline CDR1 and CDR2 sequences are MNHNY and SVGAGI (reference sequence). The CDR3 runs 12 residues. V lost 4 bases and J lost 5, with 7 bases in between. The J gene is TRBJ2-3, the V gene TRBV6-6; D is unclear. This specimen consisted of peripheral blood, obtained 28 days after the second AZD1222 dose. The TCR sequence derives from an adult who received the AZD1222 COVID-19 vaccine. The DNA of the CDR3 is TGTGCCAGCAGTTTTTGGGGAGATACGCAGTATTTT. This sequence encodes CASSFWGDTQYF.